This T cell receptor beta chain was sequenced in a study of shared clonotypes between healthy human individuals. Findings and limits, study-wide: Memory subsets generally showed lower estimated richness than naive subsets.

Remarks on this clone: Its target is unknown.

Some clones are missing from TCRdb's copy, which holds only in-frame ones; the method was immunoSEQ multiplex PCR. In the table there are 2.3 million or so clones, just over 90% of which are singletons. The CDR3 runs 16 residues. CDR1 MDHEN and CDR2 SYDVKM come from the germline V gene. V gave up 10 bases and J gave up 4 bases, with 23 bases separating them. The sequence was collected from a man in his late teens or twenties in good health. Some clones in this sample may be carry-over from other donors' samples. The sequencing sample was made of naive CD4+ T cells from PBMCs. Subset of the sample: CD45RA+ positively selected. The chain recombines TRBV28 with TRBJ2-1, with D unresolved. The CDR3 DNA reads as TGTGCCATCGACTCGGCCTTGGCAACCCATTACAATGAGCAGTTCTTC. Amino acid sequence: CAIDSALATHYNEQFF.